The following is a T cell receptor beta chain sequence with its context. A multiplex PCR was run with 60 Vbeta primers and 13 Jbeta primers. TCRdb's copy holds only in-frame clones and misses some; the assay was immunoSEQ multiplex PCR. The repertoire holds 130,000 to 150,000 clones, around four fifths seen once, with approximately 2.3% in the top ten. The entry originates in a study of cytomegalovirus exposure and HLA in healthy donors. Germline values: CDR1 SGHRS, CDR2 YFSETQ. This CDR3 region has 15 residues. V lost 0 bases and J lost 8; bases outside the gene matches: 5. The genes are TRBV5-1 and TRBJ1-4; 9 bases match TRBD1. The sequence was obtained from a man younger than 40 in good health and CMV-seronegative. Sequenced input: PBMCs. The CDR3 protein is CASSLASTGGEKLFF. For the CDR3, the DNA is TGCGCCAGCAGCTTGGCCTCGACAGGGGGGGAAAAACTGTTTTTT.